Shown below are 30 T cell receptor beta chains from a single sample sequenced in a study of blood T cell repertoires in COVID-19. Sequenced by immunoSEQ multiplex PCR; TCRdb stores in-frame clones only, minus some. The table includes 250,000 to 300,000 clones, 70% to 90% detected once. Material: peripheral blood. The receptors shown here come from a woman in her fifties or sixties with COVID-19, enrolled during active disease.

The chain combines TRBV19 with TRBJ1-3; tentative D call: TRBD1 (5 bases). Germline CDR1 reads LNHDA; CDR2 reads SQIVND (reference sequence). The CDR3 contains 14 residues. The V gene lost 8 bases and the J gene lost 0 bases, with 11 bases spanning the gap. CDR3 region: CASSRGSSGNTIYF. DNA for the CDR3: TGTGCCAGTTCTCGGGGGAGCTCTGGAAACACCATATATTTT.

This chain links TRBV7-6 with TRBJ2-1; 8 bases agree with TRBD2. The CDR3 runs 14 residues. The trim removed 6 bases at V and 5 bases at J, leaving 6 bases unmatched. The germline gives CDR1 SGHVS, CDR2 FNYEAQ. This CDR3 is CASRLAEKDNEQFF. The CDR3, as DNA: TGTGCCAGCAGACTAGCGGAGAAGGACAATGAGCAGTTCTTC.

This chain connects TRBV5-6 to TRBJ2-7; no definite D call. V was clipped by 7 bases and J by 5 bases, with 13 bases between them. CDR3 length: 12 residues. Germline V gene sequence: CDR1 SGHDT, CDR2 YYEEEE. The CDR3 region has the DNA TGTGCCAGCGGGTCCAGGCCCGACGAGCAGTACTTC. Its translation: CASGSRPDEQYF.

V and J are TRBV19 and TRBJ1-4; 10 bases are a match to TRBD1. After removal of 6 bases from V and 6 bases from J, the junction contained 7 bases not matched to a gene. The CDR3 extends over 15 amino acids. The germline CDR1 and CDR2 sequences are LNHDA and SQIVND (reference sequence). The CDR3 protein is CASRIRQGADEKLFF. In nucleotides, the CDR3 is TGTGCCAGTAGAATAAGACAGGGGGCTGATGAAAAACTGTTTTTT.

This clone has a handful of counts. The chain couples TRBV7-6 to TRBJ1-2, with 10 bases identical to TRBD1. This CDR3 has 19 residues. After removal of 5 bases from V and 0 bases from J, the junction contained 15 bases not matched to a gene. From germline, CDR1 is SGHVS and CDR2 FNYEAQ. CDR3 protein: CASSAGVGDRGLANYGYTF. The CDR3 region has the DNA TGTGCCAGCAGCGCGGGGGTTGGGGACAGGGGTCTCGCTAACTATGGCTACACCTTC.

The CDR3 DNA is TGTGCCAGCAGCTCTCGACGGGAGTACCAAGAGACCCAGTACTTC. Amino acid sequence: CASSSRREYQETQYF. V usage is TRBV5-6 and J usage is TRBJ2-5; D might be TRBD2 (6 bases). Germline V gene data show CDR1 as SGHDT and CDR2 as YYEEEE. V shed 3 bases and J shed 0 bases, with 12 bases lying between them. The CDR3 has 15 residues.

The CDR3 DNA follows: TGTGCCAGCAGCTTGCCCCTGGTCAGGGGCACTGAAGCTTTCTTT. It specifies CASSLPLVRGTEAFF. The V call is TRBV5-8, the J call TRBJ1-1; D is perhaps TRBD1 (6 bases). CDR1 is SGHTS, CDR2 YDEGEE, per germline. The CDR3 consists of 15 residues. V was shortened by 1 base and J by 4 bases, with 14 bases between the two germline ends. Supplemented by reference TRBV5-8 and TRBJ1-1, the full variable domain reads EAGVTQSPTHLIKTRGQQATLRCSPISGHTSVYWYQQALGLGLQFLLWYDEGEERNRGNFPPRFSGRQFPNYSSELNVNALELEDSALYLCASSLPLVRGTEAFFGQGTRLTVV.

This chain connects TRBV7-9 to TRBJ1-2; D not certain. Trimming pared 4 bases from V and 8 bases from J, leaving 17 bases between. Germline V CDR1 and CDR2: SEHNR, FQNEAQ (reference sequence). The CDR3 has 14 amino acids. CDR3 in amino acids: CASSSSDSYQGYTF. CDR3 coding DNA: TGTGCCAGCAGCTCCTCGGACTCTTATCAAGGCTACACCTTC.

The chain uses TRBV6-1 and TRBJ2-5, with a tentative D call TRBD1 (6 bases). The ends were cut back, 3 bases at V and 5 bases at J, with 16 bases in the middle. The CDR3 is 15 amino acids. Germline values: CDR1 MNHNS, CDR2 SASEGT. The CDR3 is CASSEYRVGSETQYF. CDR3 DNA: TGTGCCAGCAGTGAGTACAGGGTCGGTTCGGAGACCCAGTACTTC.

The gene calls are TRBV24-1 and TRBJ2-7; TRBD1 aligns across 7 bases. This CDR3 comprises 16 residues. V was pared by 2 bases and J by 2 bases, with 8 bases of the junction left unmatched. The germline V gene encodes CDR1 KGHDR and CDR2 SFDVKD. In DNA form, the CDR3 reads TGTGCCACCAGTGATTGGACAGGTCGTTTAACCTACGAGCAGTACTTC. Translated, it gives CATSDWTGRLTYEQYF.

This sequence joins TRBV28 and TRBJ2-7, with D hard to call. Germline V gives CDR1 MDHEN, CDR2 SYDVKM. V lost 11 bases to trimming and J lost 5 bases, with 19 bases between them. This CDR3 has 13 residues. CDR3 loop: CADVWQRFNEQYF. For the CDR3, the DNA is TGTGCCGACGTGTGGCAGAGGTTTAACGAGCAGTACTTC.

The CDR3 is CASSWTEDTEAFF. CDR3 nucleotide sequence: TGTGCCAGCAGTTGGACGGAGGACACTGAAGCTTTCTTT. The J gene is TRBJ1-1, the V gene TRBV27; unclear D gene. Trimming left V 4 bases short and J 3 bases short, with 9 bases between. The CDR3 sequence is 13 residues long. Germline assignment: CDR1 MNHEY and CDR2 SMNVEV (reference sequence).

V gene TRBV7-2 combines with J gene TRBJ2-4; D not certain. Germline loops: CDR1 SGHTA, CDR2 FQGNSA. Trimming shortened V by 2 bases and J by 10 bases, and 15 bases separated the two germline ends. This CDR3 is 14 amino acids long. The CDR3 sequence: CASSLRRDPPIQYF. CDR3 nucleotide sequence: TGTGCCAGCAGCTTAAGGAGAGACCCTCCGATTCAGTACTTC.

This clone has just one count. V and J are TRBV18 and TRBJ2-1; 14 nucleotides line up with TRBD2. The ends lost 8 bases at V and 4 bases at J; junction bases unmatched: 19. The V gene's germline CDR1 is KGHSH and CDR2 LQKENI. The CDR3 loop spans 20 amino acids. The CDR3 nucleotides read TGTGCCAGCCCCCGGCGGGGGCTGAGACTAGCGGGAGGGCAGTACAATGAGCAGTTCTTC. The encoded protein is CASPRRGLRLAGGQYNEQFF.

The chain recombines TRBV19 with TRBJ1-1, with 8 bases matching TRBD1. Losses at the gene ends were 3 bases for V and 3 bases for J; bases not matched to a gene: 12. CDR3 length equals 17 residues. CDR1 and CDR2 from the germline V gene are LNHDA and SQIVND (reference sequence). CDR3: CASSIFGAGGQDTEAFF. Here the CDR3 DNA reads TGTGCCAGTAGTATTTTTGGGGCAGGGGGCCAGGACACTGAAGCTTTCTTT. The complete variable domain, with remaining parts taken from reference TRBV19 and TRBJ1-1, reads DGGITQSPKYLFRKEGQNVTLSCEQNLNHDAMYWYRQDPGQGLRLIYYSQIVNDFQKGDIAEGYSVSREKKESFPLTVTSAQKNPTAFYLCASSIFGAGGQDTEAFFGQGTRLTVV.

The CDR3 sequence is CASSPRGNTEAFF. The CDR3 region has the DNA TGCGCCAGCAGCCCCCGCGGGAACACTGAAGCTTTCTTT. The rearrangement links TRBV4-3 to TRBJ1-1; D uncertain. Trimming removed 4 bases from V and 1 base from J, with 7 bases in between. This CDR3 comprises 13 residues. Germline V gene lookup returns CDR1 LGHNA and CDR2 YSLEER.

To note about this clone: At the DNA level, this CDR3 is encoded by other sequences in the same sample as well. The J gene is TRBJ1-1, the V gene TRBV18; 10 bases are a match to TRBD1. The CDR3 has 15 residues. CDR1 is KGHSH and CDR2 is LQKENI in the germline V gene. V lost 3 bases to trimming and J lost 1 base; unmatched junction nucleotides: 2. The CDR3 region is CASSPRQGANTEAFF. DNA for the CDR3: TGTGCCAGCTCACCCAGACAGGGGGCGAACACTGAAGCTTTCTTT.

The V gene is TRBV5-1, the J gene TRBJ2-3; 12 positions match TRBD2. CDR3 length: 16 amino acids. In germline, CDR1 is SGHRS, CDR2 YFSETQ. Unmatched junction bases numbered 7, after V lost 3 bases and J lost 5 bases. CDR3 DNA sequence: TGCGCCAGCAGCTCGGGACTAGCGGGTGAAATAGATACGCAGTATTTT. Amino acid sequence: CASSSGLAGEIDTQYF.

This chain uses TRBV4-3 with TRBJ2-4, with TRBD1 matching 7 bases. Germline trimming cut 0 bases from V and 0 bases from J; bases unmatched to any gene: 2. The germline V gene encodes CDR1 LGHNA and CDR2 YSLEER. The CDR3 covers 16 residues. The CDR3 region is CASSQETGIAKNIQYF. CDR3 in DNA: TGCGCCAGCAGCCAAGAGACAGGGATAGCCAAAAACATTCAGTACTTC.

This rearrangement joins TRBV25-1 to TRBJ2-7; 7 bases are a match to TRBD2. J was trimmed by 5 bases and V by 2 bases; bases with no gene match: 6. The CDR3 loop spans 14 amino acids. Germline V lookup: CDR1 MGHDK, CDR2 SYGVNS. The CDR3, as DNA: TGTGCCAGCAGTGAACTAGGACTAGGGAACGAGCAGTACTTC. This sequence encodes CASSELGLGNEQYF.

The J gene is TRBJ1-6, the V gene TRBV19, with D unclear. The CDR3 totals 15 residues. Trimming pared 7 bases from V and 0 bases from J, leaving 10 bases between. Germline assignment: CDR1 LNHDA and CDR2 SQIVND (reference sequence). The CDR3 sequence is CASTKASSYNSPLHF. Here the CDR3 DNA reads TGTGCCAGTACAAAAGCGAGCTCCTATAATTCACCCCTCCACTTT. The full variable domain, rest sourced from reference TRBV19 and TRBJ1-6, is DGGITQSPKYLFRKEGQNVTLSCEQNLNHDAMYWYRQDPGQGLRLIYYSQIVNDFQKGDIAEGYSVSREKKESFPLTVTSAQKNPTAFYLCASTKASSYNSPLHFGNGTRLTVT.

V is TRBV4-3 and J is TRBJ1-6; D perhaps matches TRBD1 (6 bases). The CDR3 has 13 amino acids. V was clipped by 0 bases and J by 9 bases, with 6 bases between them. Germline V gene sequence: CDR1 LGHNA, CDR2 YSLEER. The CDR3 sequence is CASSQEQGSPLHF. The CDR3 coding sequence is TGCGCCAGCAGCCAAGAACAGGGTTCACCCCTCCACTTT.

This clone appeared a single time. This chain joins TRBV5-6 and TRBJ2-7; D remains ambiguous. V shed 0 bases and J shed 12 bases, with 16 bases lying between them. The CDR3 sequence is 13 residues long. Germline CDR1 is SGHDT and CDR2 is YYEEEE. CDR3 nucleotides: TGTGCCAGCAGCTTGGGGCAGAATCAGAGGCGGTACTTC. Protein sequence: CASSLGQNQRRYF. The full variable domain, in which reference TRBV5-6 and TRBJ2-7 provide the parts outside the CDR3, is DAGVTQSPTHLIKTRGQQVTLRCSPKSGHDTVSWYQQALGQGPQFIFQYYEEEERQRGNFPDRFSGHQFPNYSSELNVNALLLGDSALYLCASSLGQNQRRYFGPGTRLTVT.

Only one count was recorded for this clone. The chain couples TRBV9 to TRBJ1-4; D gene uncertain. Germline V gene data show CDR1 as SGDLS and CDR2 as YYNGEE. This CDR3 contains 14 residues. Trimming removed 0 bases at V and 8 bases at J, with 11 bases between. CDR3 in DNA: TGTGCCAGCAGCGTAGGAGGGCCGGGCGAAAAACTGTTTTTT. This codes for CASSVGGPGEKLFF. The whole variable domain, filled in from reference TRBV9 and TRBJ1-4, reads DSGVTQTPKHLITATGQRVTLRCSPRSGDLSVYWYQQSLDQGLQFLIQYYNGEERAKGNILERFSAQQFPDLHSELNLSSLELGDSALYFCASSVGGPGEKLFFGSGTQLSVL.

This rearrangement joins TRBV5-5 to TRBJ2-4; 7 bases line up with TRBD2. CDR1 and CDR2 (germline): SGHKS, YYEKEE (reference sequence). V gave up 0 bases and J gave up 13 bases; unmatched junction bases: 1. The CDR3 spans 11 residues. The CDR3 bases are TGTGCCAGCAGCTTGGTCGGGGGGCAGTACTTC. This sequence encodes CASSLVGGQYF.

This chain uses TRBV5-1 with TRBJ2-5; maybe TRBD2 (5 bases). With 7 bases removed from V and 4 bases from J, the gap between germline ends came to 23 bases. From germline, CDR1 is SGHRS and CDR2 YFSETQ. The CDR3 spans 16 residues. This CDR3 is CASVLSGNLGRETQYF. The CDR3 DNA reads as TGCGCCAGCGTTCTTTCGGGGAACTTGGGAAGAGAGACCCAGTACTTC.

The chain joins TRBV7-2 to TRBJ2-7, with TRBD2 matching 8 bases. Germline V gene lookup returns CDR1 SGHTA and CDR2 FQGNSA. J was trimmed by 2 bases and V by 1 base; bases with no gene match: 7. The CDR3 runs 16 residues. Here the CDR3 reads CASSLGAGGITYEQYF. CDR3 nucleotide sequence: TGTGCCAGCAGCTTAGGCGCGGGAGGCATAACCTACGAGCAGTACTTC.

The chain uses TRBV11-2 and TRBJ2-2, with a possible D match to TRBD2 (5 bases). This CDR3 comprises 15 residues. V dropped 8 bases and J dropped 6 bases, with 19 bases sitting between them. Germline lookup yields CDR1 SGHAT and CDR2 FQNNGV. This CDR3 is CASGPLGVVSGELFF. In nucleotides, the CDR3 is TGTGCCAGCGGACCCCTGGGAGTGGTTTCCGGGGAGCTGTTTTTT.

As concerns this clone: The same CDR3 also results from other DNA sequences found in this sample. The chain has TRBV18 and TRBJ1-1, with 7 bases fitting TRBD1. Germline V gives CDR1 KGHSH, CDR2 LQKENI. V lost 1 base to trimming and J lost 2 bases; unmatched junction nucleotides: 4. CDR3 length equals 15 residues. CDR3 in amino acids: CASSPRRDRNTEAFF. The DNA for the CDR3 is TGTGCCAGCTCACCACGCCGGGACAGAAACACTGAAGCTTTCTTT.

The J gene is TRBJ1-2, the V gene TRBV24-1; 9 bases map to TRBD1. Trimming took 5 bases from V and 4 from J; bases not matched to a gene: 10. The V gene's germline CDR1 is KGHDR and CDR2 SFDVKD. The CDR3 is 16 residues long. CDR3 DNA: TGTGCCACCAGTGGGCCCGGGACAGGGCCCTCCTATGGCTACACCTTC. Protein: CATSGPGTGPSYGYTF.